This T cell receptor (beta chain) was captured by sequencing in a study of CD8 T cells in Susac syndrome. TEMRA cells were FACS-enriched and CD8+ and CD4+ T cells negatively isolated. Reverse transcription used about 0.5 to 1 ug RNA and random hexamers. Via MiXCR, TCRdb re-called the immunoSEQ multiplex PCR reads, giving one row per CDR3 protein. The sample has approximately 120,000 distinct CDR3 sequences; around 95% are singletons. The receptor was derived from a human donor with Susac syndrome. The sequenced material came from CD8+ T cells from PBMCs.

The CDR3 DNA sequence: TGCGCCAGCAGCTTGGAAGGACTAGCGGGGGGGCCGGATGAGCAGTTCTTC. It is translated as CASSLEGLAGGPDEQFF. V and J are TRBV5-1 and TRBJ2-1; TRBD2 agrees at 15 bases. The CDR3 totals 17 residues. V lost 0 bases to trimming and J lost 8 bases; unmatched junction nucleotides: 6. CDR1 is SGHRS, CDR2 YFSETQ, per germline.